This entry lists 7 T cell receptor beta chains sequenced from one sample in a study of cytomegalovirus exposure and HLA in healthy donors. The PCR employed 60 Vbeta primers together with 13 Jbeta primers. Repertoires were generated with immunoSEQ multiplex PCR, while TCRdb's copy carries only in-frame clones and drops some. The sample contains approximately 90,000 clones, approximately 7.6% of which appear only once. Material: PBMCs. These receptors came from a man aged 50 to 59 in good health and CMV-seronegative.

V is TRBV5-1 and J is TRBJ2-5, with 11 bases matching TRBD1. This CDR3 has 15 amino acids. The trim removed 3 bases at V and 4 bases at J, leaving 5 bases unmatched. CDR1 and CDR2 from the germline V gene are SGHRS and YFSETQ. The CDR3, as DNA: TGCGCCAGCAGCTCTGGACAGGGGGCACCAGAGACCCAGTACTTC. Its protein is CASSSGQGAPETQYF.

The chain employs TRBV7-2 and TRBJ1-1, with a weak D call TRBD1 (6 bases). V lost 4 bases and J lost 8, with 14 bases in between. The V gene's germline CDR1 is SGHTA and CDR2 FQGNSA. The CDR3 is 13 residues long. Written as DNA, the CDR3 is TGTGCCAGCAGCTCCCGGGGGGCAGGGGAAGCTTTCTTT. Protein sequence: CASSSRGAGEAFF. The whole variable domain, remainder taken from reference TRBV7-2 and TRBJ1-1, is GAGVSQSPSNKVTEKGKDVELRCDPISGHTALYWYRQSLGQGLEFLIYFQGNSAPDKSGLPSDRFSAERTGGSVSTLTIQRTQQEDSAVYLCASSSRGAGEAFFGQGTRLTVV.

The chain employs TRBV5-1 and TRBJ2-1; no clear D. This CDR3 has 14 amino acids. Between the trimmed V and J ends, which lost 1 base and 3 bases, there was a span of 8 bases. Germline values: CDR1 SGHRS, CDR2 YFSETQ. Here the CDR3 reads CASSLTPSYNEQFF. Here the CDR3 DNA reads TGCGCCAGCAGCTTGACTCCTAGCTACAATGAGCAGTTCTTC.

CDR3 sequence: CASSLVRGRRGTEAFF. The CDR3 coding sequence is TGTGCCAGCAGCTTAGTCAGGGGGCGAAGGGGCACTGAAGCTTTCTTT. The chain employs TRBV11-2 and TRBJ1-1, with TRBD1 identical over 8 bases. CDR3 length: 16 residues. CDR1 is SGHAT, CDR2 FQNNGV, per germline. Trimming cost V 1 base and J 4 bases; bases outside gene matches: 8.

This clone was counted only a few times. A junction boundary mismatches the germline segment, possibly from a read error. The rearrangement links TRBV6-1 to TRBJ1-1, with TRBD1 as a possible D gene (6 bases). Germline assignment: CDR1 MNHNS and CDR2 SASEGT. This CDR3 has 14 residues. This chain's CDR3 is CASREGDMNTEAFF. CDR3 DNA sequence: TGTGCCAGCAGGGAAGGGGACATGAACACTGAAGCTTTCTTT.

The J gene is TRBJ2-7, the V gene TRBV5-8; 11 bases are shared with TRBD2. Trimming at V came to 4 bases and at J to 5 bases, leaving 8 bases not matched to a gene. The CDR3 is made up of 15 amino acids. Germline values: CDR1 SGHTS, CDR2 YDEGEE. The CDR3 sequence is CASSKLAGGDHEQYF. CDR3 coding DNA: TGTGCCAGCAGCAAGCTAGCGGGAGGTGATCACGAGCAGTACTTC.

In this sample, this clone turned up a few times. The CDR3 loop reads CASTGLAALVDGELFF. CDR3 DNA sequence: TGTGCCAGTACCGGTCTAGCGGCCCTAGTTGACGGGGAGCTGTTTTTT. The genes are TRBV19 and TRBJ2-2; TRBD2 matches at 7 bases. CDR1 is LNHDA and CDR2 is SQIVND in the germline V gene (reference sequence). This CDR3 has 16 amino acids. With V trimmed by 7 bases and J by 7 bases, 15 bases remained unmatched.